The 11 T cell receptor beta chains reported below all come from one sample, sequenced in a study of blood T cell repertoires in COVID-19. TCRdb keeps only in-frame clones here, not all; method: immunoSEQ multiplex PCR. The data show 130,000 or so clones, approximately 90% seen once. The source material was peripheral blood. These receptors all stem from a man in his 70s with active COVID-19.

V usage is TRBV11-2 and J usage is TRBJ2-1, with TRBD1 identical over 8 bases. Germline V CDR1 and CDR2: SGHAT, FQNNGV. Trimming took 4 bases from V and 8 from J; bases not matched to a gene: 10. This CDR3 spans 15 amino acids. CDR3 sequence (DNA): TGTGCCAGCAGCTCCACAGGGGGAGGAGGAGATGAGCAGTTCTTC. Its protein is CASSSTGGGGDEQFF.

This chain uses TRBV28 with TRBJ1-1; D is perhaps TRBD1 (6 bases). The CDR3 sequence is 15 residues long. V was clipped by 4 bases and J by 1 base, with 13 bases between them. Germline CDR1 and CDR2: MDHEN and SYDVKM. The CDR3 DNA sequence: TGTGCCAGCAGTTCCTCCGGGACATCGAACACTGAAGCTTTCTTT. Translation gives CASSSSGTSNTEAFF.

This clone was counted a single time. V usage is TRBV5-1 and J usage is TRBJ2-1; perhaps TRBD2 as D (8 bases). The CDR3 sequence is 15 residues long. Trimming left V 3 bases short and J 6 bases short, with 16 bases between. The germline CDR1 and CDR2 sequences are SGHRS and YFSETQ. The CDR3 is CASSSGGTALNEQFF. Here the CDR3 DNA reads TGCGCCAGCAGCTCGGGAGGGACAGCCCTCAATGAGCAGTTCTTC. Combining the CDR3 with reference TRBV5-1 and TRBJ2-1 gives the whole variable domain KAGVTQTPRYLIKTRGQQVTLSCSPISGHRSVSWYQQTPGQGLQFLFEYFSETQRNKGNFPGRFSGRQFSNSRSEMNVSTLELGDSALYLCASSSGGTALNEQFFGPGTRLTVL.

The chain recombines TRBV5-4 with TRBJ2-7, with 9 bases matching TRBD1. Trimming took 4 bases from V and 1 from J; bases not matched to a gene: 6. The CDR3 is 15 amino acids. CDR1 and CDR2 from the germline V gene are SGHNT and YYREEE (reference sequence). DNA of the CDR3: TGTGCCAGCAGCATTCCGGGACAGGGTTCCTACGAGCAGTACTTC. As protein: CASSIPGQGSYEQYF.

For the CDR3, the DNA is TGCAGTGCAAGTCAGGGGGACGAAAAACTGTTTTTT. Its translation is CSASQGDEKLFF. The chain combines TRBV20-1 with TRBJ1-4; 7 nucleotides agree with TRBD1. CDR3 length: 12 residues. Germline CDR1 and CDR2: DFQATT and SNEGSKA (reference sequence). V dropped 6 bases and J dropped 8; count of bases not matched to a gene: 6.

In this sample, this clone turned up once. This chain's CDR3 is CASKRTGEATNEKLFF. CDR3 nucleotide sequence: TGTGCCAGCAAAAGGACAGGGGAAGCAACTAATGAAAAACTGTTTTTT. The V and J genes are TRBV2 and TRBJ1-4; 9 nucleotides agree with TRBD1. Germline CDR1 and CDR2: SNHLY and FYNNEI. Unmatched junction bases numbered 6, after V lost 7 bases and J lost 0 bases. The CDR3 totals 16 residues. Complete variable domain (other parts from reference TRBV2 and TRBJ1-4): EPEVTQTPSHQVTQMGQEVILRCVPISNHLYFYWYRQILGQKVEFLVSFYNNEISEKSEIFDDQFSVERPDGSNFTLKIRSTKLEDSAMYFCASKRTGEATNEKLFFGSGTQLSVL.

The chain joins TRBV19 to TRBJ2-4, with TRBD1 as a possible D gene (6 bases). V was shortened by 0 bases and J by 9 bases, with 15 bases between the two germline ends. Germline V gene lookup returns CDR1 LNHDA and CDR2 SQIVND (reference sequence). The CDR3 is made up of 15 amino acids. The CDR3 loop is CASSIETGRGSIQYF. CDR3 coding DNA: TGTGCCAGTAGTATAGAAACAGGGAGAGGGAGCATTCAGTACTTC. Using reference TRBV19 and TRBJ2-4 for the parts outside the CDR3, the full variable domain is DGGITQSPKYLFRKEGQNVTLSCEQNLNHDAMYWYRQDPGQGLRLIYYSQIVNDFQKGDIAEGYSVSREKKESFPLTVTSAQKNPTAFYLCASSIETGRGSIQYFGAGTRLSVL.

The chain recombines TRBV18 with TRBJ2-7; the D is unclear. Germline loops: CDR1 KGHSH, CDR2 LQKENI. The germline V and J ends were trimmed by 4 bases and 9 bases, with 13 bases remaining between them. The CDR3 totals 12 residues. The CDR3 loop reads CASSLASDGQYF. CDR3 DNA: TGTGCCAGCTCACTTGCTAGTGACGGGCAGTACTTC. The full variable domain, its missing parts supplied by reference TRBV18 and TRBJ2-7, is NAGVMQNPRHLVRRRGQEARLRCSPMKGHSHVYWYRQLPEEGLKFMVYLQKENIIDESGMPKERFSAEFPKEGPSILRIQQVVRGDSAAYFCASSLASDGQYFGPGTRLTVT.

The chain uses TRBV9 and TRBJ2-2; D ambiguous. The CDR3 runs to 13 residues. Between the trimmed V and J ends, which lost 6 bases and 5 bases, there was a span of 11 bases. Germline V gives CDR1 SGDLS, CDR2 YYNGEE. This CDR3 reads CASINELTGELFF. The CDR3 DNA follows: TGTGCCAGCATCAACGAGCTAACCGGGGAGCTGTTTTTT.

The chain has TRBV30 and TRBJ1-5; D gene unclear. Trimming removed 2 bases at V and 3 bases at J, with 17 bases between. Germline values: CDR1 GTSNPN, CDR2 SVGIG (reference sequence). The CDR3 has 16 residues. The CDR3 sequence: CAWSTLGRANNQPQHF. The DNA of the CDR3 is TGTGCCTGGAGTACCTTGGGGAGAGCTAACAATCAGCCCCAGCATTTT. Filled out from reference TRBV30 and TRBJ1-5, the complete variable domain reads SQTIHQWPATLVQPVGSPLSLECTVEGTSNPNLYWYRQAAGRGLQLLFYSVGIGQISSEVPQNLSASRPQDRQFILSSKKLLLSDSGFYLCAWSTLGRANNQPQHFGDGTRLSIL.

The chain joins TRBV6-5 to TRBJ2-2, with 7 positions matching TRBD1. V shed 4 bases, J shed 1 base, and the junction held 3 bases outside the gene matches. The CDR3 runs 15 residues. The germline CDR1 and CDR2 sequences are MNHEY and SVGAGI. Written as DNA, the CDR3 is TGTGCCAGCAGTTTCCGGGACAGGAACACCGGGGAGCTGTTTTTT. This codes for CASSFRDRNTGELFF.